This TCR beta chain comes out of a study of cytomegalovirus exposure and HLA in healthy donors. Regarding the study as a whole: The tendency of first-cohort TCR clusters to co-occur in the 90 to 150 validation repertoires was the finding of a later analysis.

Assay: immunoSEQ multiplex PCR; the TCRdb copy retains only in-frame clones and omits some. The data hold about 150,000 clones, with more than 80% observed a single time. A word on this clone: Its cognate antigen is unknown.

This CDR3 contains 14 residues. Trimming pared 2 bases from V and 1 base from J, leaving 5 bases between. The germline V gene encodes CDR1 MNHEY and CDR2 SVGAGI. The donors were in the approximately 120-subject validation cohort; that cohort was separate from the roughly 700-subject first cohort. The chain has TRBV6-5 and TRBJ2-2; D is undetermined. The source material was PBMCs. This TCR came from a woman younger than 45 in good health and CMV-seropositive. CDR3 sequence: CASSYTGNTGELFF. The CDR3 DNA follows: TGTGCCAGCAGTTACACGGGGAACACCGGGGAGCTGTTTTTT.